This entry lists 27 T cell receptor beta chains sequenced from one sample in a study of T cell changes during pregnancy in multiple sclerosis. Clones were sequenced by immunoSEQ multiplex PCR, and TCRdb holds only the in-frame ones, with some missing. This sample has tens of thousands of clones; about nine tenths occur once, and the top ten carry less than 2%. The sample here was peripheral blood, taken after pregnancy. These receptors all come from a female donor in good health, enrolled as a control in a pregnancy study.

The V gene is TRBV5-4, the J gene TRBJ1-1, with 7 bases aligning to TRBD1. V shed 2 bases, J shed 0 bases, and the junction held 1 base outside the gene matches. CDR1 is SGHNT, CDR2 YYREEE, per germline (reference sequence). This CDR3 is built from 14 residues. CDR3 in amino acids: CASSLTGVNTEAFF. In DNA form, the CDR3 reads TGTGCCAGCAGCTTAACAGGGGTGAACACTGAAGCTTTCTTT.

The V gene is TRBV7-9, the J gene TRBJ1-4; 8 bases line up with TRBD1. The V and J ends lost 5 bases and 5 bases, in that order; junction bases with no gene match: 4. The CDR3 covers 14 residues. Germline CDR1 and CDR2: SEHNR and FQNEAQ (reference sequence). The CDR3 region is CASSLGQGNEKLFF. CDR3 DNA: TGTGCCAGCAGCCTCGGACAGGGCAATGAAAAACTGTTTTTT.

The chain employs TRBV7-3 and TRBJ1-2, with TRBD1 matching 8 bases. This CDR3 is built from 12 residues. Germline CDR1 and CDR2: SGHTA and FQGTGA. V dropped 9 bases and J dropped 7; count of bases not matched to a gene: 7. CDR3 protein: CASRQGRSGYTF. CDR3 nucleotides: TGTGCCAGTAGACAGGGGAGGTCTGGCTACACCTTC.

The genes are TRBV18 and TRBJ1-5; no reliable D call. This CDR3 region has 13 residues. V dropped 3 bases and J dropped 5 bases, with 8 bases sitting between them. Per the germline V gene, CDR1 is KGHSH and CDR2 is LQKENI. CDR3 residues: CASSPGFDQPQHF. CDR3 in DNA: TGTGCCAGCTCACCCGGGTTTGATCAGCCCCAGCATTTT.

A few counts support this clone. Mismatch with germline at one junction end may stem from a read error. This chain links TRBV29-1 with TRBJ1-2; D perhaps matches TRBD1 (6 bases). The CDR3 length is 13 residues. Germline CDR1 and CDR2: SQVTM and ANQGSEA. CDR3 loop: CSVEGSSQGITSF. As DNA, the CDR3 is TGCAGCGTTGAAGGGTCCTCACAGGGAATTACGTCCTTC.

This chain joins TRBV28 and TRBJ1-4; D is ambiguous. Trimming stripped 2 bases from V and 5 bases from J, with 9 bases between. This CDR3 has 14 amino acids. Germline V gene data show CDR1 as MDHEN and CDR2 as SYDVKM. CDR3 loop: CASSLGWRNEKLFF. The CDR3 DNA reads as TGTGCCAGCAGTTTAGGCTGGAGGAATGAAAAACTGTTTTTT.

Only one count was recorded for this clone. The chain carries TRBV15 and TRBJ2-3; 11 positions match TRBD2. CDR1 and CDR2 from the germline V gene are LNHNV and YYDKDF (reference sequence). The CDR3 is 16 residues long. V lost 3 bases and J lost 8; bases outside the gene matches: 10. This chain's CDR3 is CATSRARLAGKGTQYF. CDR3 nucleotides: TGTGCCACCAGCAGGGCTAGACTAGCGGGGAAGGGTACGCAGTATTTT.

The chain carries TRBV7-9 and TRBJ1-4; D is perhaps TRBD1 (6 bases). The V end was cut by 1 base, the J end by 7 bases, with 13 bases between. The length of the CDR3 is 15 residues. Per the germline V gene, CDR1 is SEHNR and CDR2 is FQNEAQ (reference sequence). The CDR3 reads CASSLGQGLGEKLFF. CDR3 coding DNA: TGTGCCAGCAGCTTAGGGCAGGGGTTGGGTGAAAAACTGTTTTTT.

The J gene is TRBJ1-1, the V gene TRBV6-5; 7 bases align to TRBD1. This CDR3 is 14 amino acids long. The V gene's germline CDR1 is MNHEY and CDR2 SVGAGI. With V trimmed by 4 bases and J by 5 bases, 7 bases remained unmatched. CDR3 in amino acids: CASSSSTGRTEAFF. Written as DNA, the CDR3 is TGTGCCAGCAGTTCCTCGACAGGGCGGACTGAAGCTTTCTTT.

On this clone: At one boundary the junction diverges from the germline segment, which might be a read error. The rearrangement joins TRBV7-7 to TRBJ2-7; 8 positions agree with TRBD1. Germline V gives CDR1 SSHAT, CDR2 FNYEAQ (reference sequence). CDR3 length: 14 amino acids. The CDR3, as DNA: TGTGCTAGCAGCCTTGGACAGGGAAACTACGAGCAGTACTTC. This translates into CASSLGQGNYEQYF. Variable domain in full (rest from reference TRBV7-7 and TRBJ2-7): GAGVSQSPRYKVTKRGQDVTLRCDPISSHATLYWYQQALGQGPEFLTYFNYEAQPDKSGLPSDRFSAERPEGSISTLTIQRTEQRDSAMYRCASSLGQGNYEQYFGPGTRLTVT.

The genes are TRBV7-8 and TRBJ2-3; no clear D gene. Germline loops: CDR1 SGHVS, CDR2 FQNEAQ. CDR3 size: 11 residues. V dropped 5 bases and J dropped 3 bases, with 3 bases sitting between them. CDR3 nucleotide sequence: TGTGCCAGCAGCCCAACAGATACGCAGTATTTT. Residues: CASSPTDTQYF. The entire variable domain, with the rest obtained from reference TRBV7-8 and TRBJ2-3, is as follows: GAGVSQSPRYKVAKRGQDVALRCDPISGHVSLFWYQQALGQGPEFLTYFQNEAQLDKSGLPSDRFFAERPEGSVSTLKIQRTQQEDSAVYLCASSPTDTQYFGPGTRLTVL.

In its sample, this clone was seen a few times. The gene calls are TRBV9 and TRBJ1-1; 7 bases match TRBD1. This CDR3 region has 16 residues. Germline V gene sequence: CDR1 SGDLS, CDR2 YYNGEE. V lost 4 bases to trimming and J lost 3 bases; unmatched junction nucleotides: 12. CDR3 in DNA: TGTGCCAGCAGCCTTACAGGGGACTCAGTGGACACTGAAGCTTTCTTT. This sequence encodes CASSLTGDSVDTEAFF.

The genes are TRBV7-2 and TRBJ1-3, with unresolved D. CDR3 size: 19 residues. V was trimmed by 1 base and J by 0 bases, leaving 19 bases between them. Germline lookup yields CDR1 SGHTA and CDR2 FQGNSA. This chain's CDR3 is CASSLGGRTHRISGNTIYF. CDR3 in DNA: TGTGCCAGCAGCTTAGGTGGCAGGACTCATAGGATCTCTGGAAACACCATATATTTT.

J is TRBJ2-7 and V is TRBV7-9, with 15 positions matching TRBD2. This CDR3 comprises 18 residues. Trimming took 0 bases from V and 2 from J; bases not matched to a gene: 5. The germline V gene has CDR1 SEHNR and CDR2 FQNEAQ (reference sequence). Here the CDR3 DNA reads TGTGCCAGCAGCTTAGCCCGGACTAGCGGGGGGGCGGCCTACGAGCAGTACTTC. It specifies CASSLARTSGGAAYEQYF.

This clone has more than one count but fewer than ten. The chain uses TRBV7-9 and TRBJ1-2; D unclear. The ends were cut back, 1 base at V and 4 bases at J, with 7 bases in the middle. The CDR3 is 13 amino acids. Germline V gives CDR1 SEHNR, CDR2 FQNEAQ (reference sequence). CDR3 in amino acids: CASSLEAGYGYTF. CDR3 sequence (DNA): TGTGCCAGCAGCTTAGAAGCAGGCTATGGCTACACCTTC.

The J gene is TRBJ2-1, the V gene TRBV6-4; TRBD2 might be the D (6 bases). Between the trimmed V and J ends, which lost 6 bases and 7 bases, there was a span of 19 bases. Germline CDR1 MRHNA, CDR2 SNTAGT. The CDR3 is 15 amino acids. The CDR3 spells CASSQTGANRNEQFF. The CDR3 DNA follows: TGTGCCAGCAGCCAAACGGGAGCTAATAGGAATGAGCAGTTCTTC.

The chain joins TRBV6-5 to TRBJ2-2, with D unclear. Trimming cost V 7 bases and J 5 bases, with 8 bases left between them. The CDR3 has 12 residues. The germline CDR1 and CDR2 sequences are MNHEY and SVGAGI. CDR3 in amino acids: CASMKTTGELFF. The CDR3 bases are TGTGCCAGCATGAAGACAACCGGGGAGCTGTTTTTT.

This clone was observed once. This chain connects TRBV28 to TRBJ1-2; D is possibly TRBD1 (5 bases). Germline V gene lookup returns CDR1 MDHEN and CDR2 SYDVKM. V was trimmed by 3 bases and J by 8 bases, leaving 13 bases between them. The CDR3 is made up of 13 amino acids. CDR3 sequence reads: CASSLEGIGGYTF. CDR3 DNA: TGTGCCAGCAGTTTGGAGGGGATTGGCGGCTACACCTTC.

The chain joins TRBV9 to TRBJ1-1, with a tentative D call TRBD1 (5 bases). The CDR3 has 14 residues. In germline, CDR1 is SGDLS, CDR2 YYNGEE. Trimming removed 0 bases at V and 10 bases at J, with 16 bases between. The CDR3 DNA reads TGTGCCAGCAGCGTAGACGCGGGGGAGCCGGGAGCTTTCTTT. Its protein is CASSVDAGEPGAFF. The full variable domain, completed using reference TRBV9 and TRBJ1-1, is DSGVTQTPKHLITATGQRVTLRCSPRSGDLSVYWYQQSLDQGLQFLIQYYNGEERAKGNILERFSAQQFPDLHSELNLSSLELGDSALYFCASSVDAGEPGAFFGQGTRLTVV.

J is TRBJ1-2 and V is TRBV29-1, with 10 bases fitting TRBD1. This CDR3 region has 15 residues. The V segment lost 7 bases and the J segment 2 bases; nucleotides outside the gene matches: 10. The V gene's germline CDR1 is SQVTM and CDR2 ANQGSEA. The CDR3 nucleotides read TGCAGCGCATCGACAGGGGGCCTTTGGAACTATGGCTACACCTTC. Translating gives CSASTGGLWNYGYTF.

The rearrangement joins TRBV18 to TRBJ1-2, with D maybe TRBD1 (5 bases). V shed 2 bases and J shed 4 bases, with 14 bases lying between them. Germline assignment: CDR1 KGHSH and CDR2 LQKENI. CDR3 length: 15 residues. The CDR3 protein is CASSPGGELGYGYTF. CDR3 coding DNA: TGTGCCAGCTCACCAGGGGGGGAACTCGGCTATGGCTACACCTTC.

CDR3 residues: CSVVGDYNEQFF. The DNA of the CDR3 is TGCAGCGTTGTCGGGGACTACAATGAGCAGTTCTTC. The chain combines TRBV29-1 with TRBJ2-1, with D perhaps TRBD2 (5 bases). V lost 4 bases and J lost 3, with 7 bases in between. Germline CDR1 SQVTM, CDR2 ANQGSEA. The CDR3 covers 12 residues.

CDR3 sequence reads: CASTAGGAKPEAFF. CDR3 sequence (DNA): TGTGCCAGCACGGCCGGGGGGGCGAAGCCTGAAGCTTTCTTT. V usage is TRBV5-6 and J usage is TRBJ1-1; possible D gene TRBD1, 6 bases. The CDR3 has 14 amino acids. Germline assignment: CDR1 SGHDT and CDR2 YYEEEE. Trimming pared 6 bases from V and 6 bases from J, leaving 18 bases between.

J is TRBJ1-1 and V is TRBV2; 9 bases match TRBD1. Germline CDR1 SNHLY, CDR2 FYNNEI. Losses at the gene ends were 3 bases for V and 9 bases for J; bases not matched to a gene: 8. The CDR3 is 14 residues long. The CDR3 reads CASSDAGTGPKAFF. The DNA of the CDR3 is TGTGCCAGCAGTGACGCAGGGACAGGGCCCAAAGCTTTCTTT. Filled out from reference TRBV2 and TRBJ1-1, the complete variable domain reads EPEVTQTPSHQVTQMGQEVILRCVPISNHLYFYWYRQILGQKVEFLVSFYNNEISEKSEIFDDQFSVERPDGSNFTLKIRSTKLEDSAMYFCASSDAGTGPKAFFGQGTRLTVV.

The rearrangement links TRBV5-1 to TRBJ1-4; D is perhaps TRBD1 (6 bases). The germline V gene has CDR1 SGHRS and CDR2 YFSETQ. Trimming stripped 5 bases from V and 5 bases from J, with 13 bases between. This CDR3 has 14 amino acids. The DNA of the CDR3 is TGCGCCAGCAGGGCCGGGACACTGAATGAAAAACTGTTTTTT. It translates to CASRAGTLNEKLFF.

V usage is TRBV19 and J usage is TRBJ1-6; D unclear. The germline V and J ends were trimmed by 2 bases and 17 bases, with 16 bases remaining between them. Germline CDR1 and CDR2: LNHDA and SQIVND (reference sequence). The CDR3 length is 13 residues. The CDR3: CASSIRGFEEIHF. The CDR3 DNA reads TGTGCCAGTAGTATACGGGGATTCGAGGAGATCCACTTT.

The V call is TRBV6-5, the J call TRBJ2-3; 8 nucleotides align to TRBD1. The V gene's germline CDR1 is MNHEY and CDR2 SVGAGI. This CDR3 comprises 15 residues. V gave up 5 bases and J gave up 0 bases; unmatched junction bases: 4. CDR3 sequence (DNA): TGTGCCAGCAGTAAGGACAGGGCCAGCACAGATACGCAGTATTTT. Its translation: CASSKDRASTDTQYF.